These 21 T cell receptor beta chains came from one sample sequenced in a study of OX40 agonist ivuxolimab in advanced cancers. The repertoire was sequenced with immunoSEQ multiplex PCR; TCRdb's copy has only in-frame clones and lacks some. This repertoire shows thousands of clones, roughly 70% found once; its top ten account for around 43%. This material consisted of CD4+ or CD8+ T cells sorted from blood, taken in a trial of the OX40 agonist ivuxolimab. The receptors originated from an adult with an advanced solid tumor such as melanoma, head and neck, liver or kidney cancer.

This sequence joins TRBV4-2 and TRBJ2-7, with 9 bases identical to TRBD1. The trim removed 4 bases at V and 2 bases at J, leaving 3 bases unmatched. The CDR3 sequence is 14 residues long. From germline, CDR1 is LGHNA and CDR2 YNFKEQ. CDR3 protein: CASSPDRGTYEQYF. CDR3 sequence (DNA): TGTGCCAGCAGCCCGGACAGGGGAACCTACGAGCAGTACTTC.

This clone came up a few times. This chain uses TRBV5-1 with TRBJ1-3; perhaps TRBD1 as D (5 bases). CDR1 and CDR2 from the germline V gene are SGHRS and YFSETQ. This CDR3 comprises 15 residues. The V end was cut by 3 bases, the J end by 4 bases, with 14 bases between. The CDR3 protein is CASSSRDSGGNTIYF. The CDR3 bases are TGCGCCAGCAGCTCCCGGGACTCAGGGGGAAACACCATATATTTT. The entire variable domain, with the rest obtained from reference TRBV5-1 and TRBJ1-3, is as follows: KAGVTQTPRYLIKTRGQQVTLSCSPISGHRSVSWYQQTPGQGLQFLFEYFSETQRNKGNFPGRFSGRQFSNSRSEMNVSTLELGDSALYLCASSSRDSGGNTIYFGEGSWLTVV.

This chain uses TRBV15 with TRBJ2-7, with 11 bases matching TRBD1. Germline V gives CDR1 LNHNV, CDR2 YYDKDF (reference sequence). CDR3 length: 15 residues. V was clipped by 5 bases and J by 7 bases; unmatched bases: 10. CDR3 in DNA: TGTGCCACCAGCCGCACCGGGACAGGGGGTCAGGAGCAGTACTTC. Its translation: CATSRTGTGGQEQYF. Together with reference TRBV15 and TRBJ2-7, the CDR3 gives the full variable domain: DAMVIQNPRYQVTQFGKPVTLSCSQTLNHNVMYWYQQKSSQAPKLLFHYYDKDFNNEADTPDNFQSRRPNTSFCFLDIRSPGLGDTAMYLCATSRTGTGGQEQYFGPGTRLTVT.

This sequence joins TRBV11-2 and TRBJ2-7, with 8 positions matching TRBD2. With 1 base clipped from V and 2 bases from J, the junction kept 10 bases outside the gene matches. CDR1 is SGHAT, CDR2 FQNNGV, per germline. CDR3 size: 17 residues. The CDR3 loop reads CASSLVRRAGGPYEQYF. The CDR3 DNA follows: TGTGCCAGCAGCTTAGTAAGGAGGGCGGGGGGCCCCTACGAGCAGTACTTC.

The chain uses TRBV5-6 and TRBJ2-5; D not certain. The ends were cut back, 0 bases at V and 13 bases at J, with 10 bases in the middle. The CDR3 runs 11 residues. The germline V gene has CDR1 SGHDT and CDR2 YYEEEE. The CDR3 coding sequence is TGTGCCAGCAGCTTGGGGGCCCCCCTGTACTTC. Its protein is CASSLGAPLYF.

The chain uses TRBV6-1 and TRBJ2-1, with D possibly being TRBD2 (5 bases). The germline V and J ends were trimmed by 3 bases and 1 base, with 16 bases remaining between them. Per the germline V gene, CDR1 is MNHNS and CDR2 is SASEGT. The CDR3 has 17 amino acids. For the CDR3, the DNA is TGTGCCAGCAGTGAGGAGGTTGAGGGAGCATCCTACAATGAGCAGTTCTTC. Protein product: CASSEEVEGASYNEQFF.

This sequence joins TRBV27 and TRBJ2-7; perhaps TRBD1 as D (6 bases). The length of the CDR3 is 13 residues. Germline CDR1 and CDR2: MNHEY and SMNVEV (reference sequence). Trimming took off 7 bases at V and 0 bases at J, with 10 bases between the two ends. Written as DNA, the CDR3 is TGTGCCAGCATGGCAGGGGCCTCCTACGAGCAGTACTTC. It codes for CASMAGASYEQYF.

The chain joins TRBV7-9 to TRBJ2-2, with 9 positions matching TRBD1. The trim removed 4 bases at V and 4 bases at J, leaving 4 bases unmatched. From germline, CDR1 is SEHNR and CDR2 FQNEAQ (reference sequence). This CDR3 is built from 15 residues. For the CDR3, the DNA is TGTGCCAGCAGCTCTCGGACAGGGGCCACCGGGGAGCTGTTTTTT. Its protein product is CASSSRTGATGELFF.

The rearrangement uses TRBV20-1 and TRBJ2-5; D tentatively reads TRBD1 or TRBD2 (5 bases each). Trimming cost V 0 bases and J 11 bases, with 10 bases left between them. Per the germline V gene, CDR1 is DFQATT and CDR2 is SNEGSKA (reference sequence). The CDR3 sequence is 11 residues long. The CDR3 DNA reads as TGCAGTGCTAGAGATGTGGGGGAGCAGTACTTC. Protein product: CSARDVGEQYF.

The chain recombines TRBV27 with TRBJ2-6; D is perhaps TRBD2 (5 bases). The CDR3 extends over 17 amino acids. Germline CDR1 reads MNHEY; CDR2 reads SMNVEV (reference sequence). Trimming took off 0 bases at V and 2 bases at J, with 11 bases between the two ends. For the CDR3, the DNA is TGTGCCAGCAGTTTATCTATCTGGGGAGCTGGGGCCAACGTCCTGACTTTC. Its protein product is CASSLSIWGAGANVLTF.

The rearrangement links TRBV6-5 to TRBJ2-4; no firm D call. CDR3 length: 14 amino acids. Germline lookup yields CDR1 MNHEY and CDR2 SVGAGI. With 7 bases removed from V and 8 bases from J, the gap between germline ends came to 18 bases. CDR3 DNA: TGTGCCAGCAAGCCCTCCCAGATGTGGGACATTCAGTACTTC. This translates into CASKPSQMWDIQYF.

This clone has more than one count but fewer than ten. The chain couples TRBV7-2 to TRBJ2-7, with 8 bases that match TRBD2. The CDR3 consists of 16 residues. From germline, CDR1 is SGHTA and CDR2 FQGNSA. J was trimmed by 7 bases and V by 5 bases; bases with no gene match: 16. Written as DNA, the CDR3 is TGTGCCAGCAGCCAAGATTCCGCGGGGGGACTGGGAGAGCAGTACTTC. This codes for CASSQDSAGGLGEQYF.

The chain employs TRBV7-2 and TRBJ1-2; no clear D gene. The germline V and J ends were trimmed by 5 bases and 4 bases, with 17 bases remaining between them. The CDR3 runs to 15 residues. Germline V gene lookup returns CDR1 SGHTA and CDR2 FQGNSA. In nucleotides, the CDR3 is TGTGCCAGCAGCCATGAAGGAAGCATAGTCTATGGCTACACCTTC. Its translation is CASSHEGSIVYGYTF.

The chain has TRBV11-2 and TRBJ1-4; D is undetermined. V dropped 1 base and J dropped 0 bases, with 9 bases sitting between them. Germline V gene data show CDR1 as SGHAT and CDR2 as FQNNGV. This CDR3 comprises 16 residues. The CDR3 nucleotides are TGTGCCAGCAGCTTAGCATCGCAGTCAACTAATGAAAAACTGTTTTTT. It translates to CASSLASQSTNEKLFF.

This clone has a handful of counts. This chain joins TRBV7-9 and TRBJ2-1; 9 bases are shared with TRBD2. Germline values: CDR1 SEHNR, CDR2 FQNEAQ (reference sequence). After removal of 2 bases from V and 5 bases from J, the junction contained 10 bases not matched to a gene. The CDR3 consists of 17 residues. As DNA, the CDR3 is TGTGCCAGCAGCTTATCAGGCGGGAGGGCCTCGGACAATGAGCAGTTCTTC. This codes for CASSLSGGRASDNEQFF.

This sequence joins TRBV28 and TRBJ1-5, with D possibly matching TRBD1 (6 bases). The V gene lost 7 bases and the J gene lost 0 bases, with 10 bases spanning the gap. Germline CDR1 is MDHEN and CDR2 is SYDVKM. The CDR3 spans 14 residues. CDR3 residues: CASIGGHSNQPQHF. DNA of the CDR3: TGTGCCAGCATCGGGGGCCATAGCAATCAGCCCCAGCATTTT.

This chain uses TRBV2 with TRBJ2-1; the D gene is possibly TRBD1 (5 bases). The CDR3 extends over 15 amino acids. Trimming took 6 bases from V and 1 from J, leaving 13 bases between them. Germline V gives CDR1 SNHLY, CDR2 FYNNEI. Here the CDR3 DNA reads TGTGCCAGCAGCCCGGTCAAGGGGTCCTACAATGAGCAGTTCTTC. This translates into CASSPVKGSYNEQFF. The whole variable domain, remainder taken from reference TRBV2 and TRBJ2-1, is EPEVTQTPSHQVTQMGQEVILRCVPISNHLYFYWYRQILGQKVEFLVSFYNNEISEKSEIFDDQFSVERPDGSNFTLKIRSTKLEDSAMYFCASSPVKGSYNEQFFGPGTRLTVL.

The V and J genes are TRBV4-1 and TRBJ2-7; a possible D gene is TRBD1 (6 bases). Looked up from germline, CDR1 is MGHRA and CDR2 is YSYEKL. V was clipped by 3 bases and J by 1 base, with 10 bases between them. The CDR3 is made up of 14 amino acids. CDR3 nucleotides: TGCGCCAGCAGCCAGGACAGAGGGTCCTACGAGCAGTACTTC. It specifies CASSQDRGSYEQYF.

The V and J genes are TRBV10-3 and TRBJ2-7, with D perhaps TRBD1 or TRBD2 (5 bases each). The CDR3 totals 17 residues. Germline CDR1 and CDR2: ENHRY and SYGVKD. V was cut by 3 bases and J by 4 bases, with 22 bases left in between. The CDR3 nucleotides are TGTGCCATCAGTGATCCCCCGGTGGGGGAAGGGTGGTACGAGCAGTACTTC. Encoded protein: CAISDPPVGEGWYEQYF.

V and J are TRBV27 and TRBJ2-5; no reliable D call. With 6 bases removed from V and 5 bases from J, the gap between germline ends came to 22 bases. The CDR3 is 16 amino acids. The germline CDR1 and CDR2 sequences are MNHEY and SMNVEV (reference sequence). This CDR3 reads CASRRAPEKMWETQYF. Here the CDR3 DNA reads TGTGCCAGCAGACGGGCACCCGAGAAGATGTGGGAGACCCAGTACTTC.

This clone was found a few times. The gene calls are TRBV9 and TRBJ1-2; D not resolved. There are 13 residues in the CDR3. The germline gives CDR1 SGDLS, CDR2 YYNGEE. Trimming cost V 0 bases and J 3 bases, with 6 bases left between them. CDR3 region: CASSVGGDYGYTF. CDR3 DNA sequence: TGTGCCAGCAGCGTAGGAGGCGACTATGGCTACACCTTC.